This record looks at one T cell receptor beta chain sequence and its context. Its antigen is unknown. Within one base of it there is no much larger clone, and no base qualities were kept. The entry originates in a study of shared clonotypes between healthy human individuals (dated by TCRdb to about 2020). For the study in its entirety: The cohort comprised two women and three men aged 18 to 49 years. The study deeply sequenced blood TCR repertoires of 5 or 6 healthy adults to estimate repertoire size and the extent of clonotype sharing between individuals. To increase sequencing depth and limit assay-specific biases, different laboratories used diverse techniques to prepare libraries and sequence TCR repertoires. Leukapheresis yielded between about 0.9 and 10 billion PBMCs per donor.

TCR CDR3 regions were amplified from genomic DNA by multiplex PCR using the deep immunoSEQ assay. Genomic DNA extracted from each cell subset was distributed evenly over all wells of several immunoSEQ 96-well plates, and each plate served as one replicate. For unsorted PBMC, around 0.3 ug genomic DNA, equal to 25,000 to 35,000 T cell genomes, was loaded into each replicate PCR. Unsorted PBMC genomic DNA was sequenced across ten immunoSEQ deep assay plates. Purified libraries were quantified with a Qubit 3.0 fluorometer, sized on a Bioanalyzer 2100, and re-quantified with the KAPA Library Quantification kit. A separate single-read 150-cycle Illumina NextSeq 550 flow cell was used to sequence each immunoSEQ 96-well plate. Per the authors' processing: Because only junctional sequences without quality scores were contained in the immunoSEQ output, filtering matching that applied to full-length reads could not be performed. To assign V/J genes and CDR3, sequences were annotated against IMGT germline references using PyIR, a Python wrapper for IgBLAST v1.9. Reads were removed for weak V/J assignments (E-value above 1e-6), missing CDR3, stop codons, out-of-frame junctions, or ambiguous translated residues. V3J clonotypes were defined by identical inferred V gene, J gene, and CDR3 amino acid sequence. Percentage overlap between repertoires was calculated by dividing the number of shared unique clonotypes by the size of the smaller repertoire. Richness of each repertoire was evaluated using RTK rarefaction, the Chao1 estimator, and Recon v2.1 estimates of unobserved clonotypes. The source is immuneACCESS, and TCRdb retained only in-frame sequences with V and J called. Part of the clones is not carried over; for the studies checked, unresolved V genes explain less than half of this, and the remainder is unexplained. From that table come the V and J calls and clone size; the DNA was used to work out D and trimming. The sample table records approximately 510,000 clones; approximately 85% of these occur just once. The ten top clones hold about an eighth of the sample.

Unmatched junction bases come to 12, with V trimmed by 6 bases and J by 6 bases. The germline V gene encodes CDR1 SGDLS and CDR2 YYNGEE. The CDR3, cysteine through phenylalanine, is 17 amino acids long. Here the CDR3 DNA is all that survives: 51 bases in frame from base 1. The donors were healthy, HIV-negative adults with no recently reported acute infections or vaccinations. Every donor was a Caucasian adult residing in Nashville, Tennessee, USA. For unsorted samples, roughly 81 million PBMCs were counted and genomic DNA was extracted with the QIAamp DNA Blood Mini kit. Blood was collected by leukapheresis, and PBMCs were isolated by Ficoll-Histopaque density gradient centrifugation and then cryopreserved in liquid nitrogen vapor phase. Beyond this particular receptor, the publication reports: Pairwise subsampling led to the expectation that sequencing depth would affect the degree of clonotype sharing among donors. Only blood was sampled, and tissue TCR repertoires likely differ from those in blood. The genetic and exposure-history diversity represented was limited by the small number of donors.

The sample consisted of PBMCs. Recombination connected TRBV9 to TRBJ2-3; TRBD2 matches 14 bases in the middle. This sequence was found in a woman between 40 and 55 years old in good health. Some clones in this sample may be carry-over from other donors' samples. The CDR3 loop reads CASTPVGTSGSADTQYF. The bases read TGTGCCAGCACCCCCGTAGGGACTAGCGGGAGTGCGGATACGCAGTATTTT.